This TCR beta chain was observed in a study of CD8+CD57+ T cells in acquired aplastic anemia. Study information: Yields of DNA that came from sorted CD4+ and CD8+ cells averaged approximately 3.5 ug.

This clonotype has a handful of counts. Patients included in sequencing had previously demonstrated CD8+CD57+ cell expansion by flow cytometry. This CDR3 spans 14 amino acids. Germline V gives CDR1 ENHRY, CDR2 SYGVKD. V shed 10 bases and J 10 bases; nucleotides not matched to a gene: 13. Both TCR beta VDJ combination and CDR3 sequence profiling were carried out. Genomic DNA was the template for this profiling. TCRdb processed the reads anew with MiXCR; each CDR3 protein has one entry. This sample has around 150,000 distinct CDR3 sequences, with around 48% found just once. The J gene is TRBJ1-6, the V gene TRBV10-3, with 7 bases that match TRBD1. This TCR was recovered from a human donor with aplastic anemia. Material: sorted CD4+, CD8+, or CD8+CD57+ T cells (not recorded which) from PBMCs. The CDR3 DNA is TGTGCCACCGGGACAGAAGTTTCGGGGTCACCCCTCCACTTT. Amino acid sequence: CATGTEVSGSPLHF.